The 2 T cell receptor beta chains presented below share a single source sample, sequenced in a study of siplizumab effects on memory and regulatory T cells. TCRdb's table, derived via immunoSEQ multiplex PCR, lists solely in-frame clones and lacks some. There are around 78,000 clones in the sample; roughly nine tenths occur only once, and 25% to 35% lies in the top ten. What was sequenced was CD8+ T cells sorted from blood. The receptors shown here come from a human donor in good health.

The sample holds one count of this clone. This rearrangement joins TRBV19 to TRBJ1-1, with no clear D. Germline CDR1 is LNHDA and CDR2 is SQIVND (reference sequence). The CDR3 has 13 amino acids. Trimming removed 5 bases at V and 1 base at J, with 8 bases between. CDR3 in amino acids: CASSGGWNTEAFF. CDR3 bases: TGTGCCAGTAGTGGCGGGTGGAACACTGAAGCTTTCTTT.

This chain uses TRBV10-3 with TRBJ1-1; no clear D. Trimming pared 3 bases from V and 1 base from J, leaving 12 bases between. Germline CDR1 reads ENHRY; CDR2 reads SYGVKD. The CDR3 covers 15 residues. CDR3 coding DNA: TGTGCCATCAGTGACCCCCTGGGAGAGAACACTGAAGCTTTCTTT. Its protein product is CAISDPLGENTEAFF.